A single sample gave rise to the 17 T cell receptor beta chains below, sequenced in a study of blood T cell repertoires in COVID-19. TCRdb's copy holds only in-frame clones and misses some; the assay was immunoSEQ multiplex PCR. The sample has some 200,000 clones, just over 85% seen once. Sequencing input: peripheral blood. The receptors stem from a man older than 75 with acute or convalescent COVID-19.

The CDR3 reads CASSPSRGNEQYV. CDR3 sequence (DNA): TGTGCCAGCTCACCATCGCGGGGGAACGAGCAGTACGTC. V is TRBV18 and J is TRBJ2-7; TRBD2 matches at 7 bases. From germline, CDR1 is KGHSH and CDR2 LQKENI. V gave up 2 bases and J gave up 5 bases; unmatched junction bases: 3. The CDR3 is 13 amino acids.

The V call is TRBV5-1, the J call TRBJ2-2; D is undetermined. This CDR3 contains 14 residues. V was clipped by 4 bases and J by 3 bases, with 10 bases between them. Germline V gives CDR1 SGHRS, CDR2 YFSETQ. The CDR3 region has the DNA TGCGCCAGCAGCACACGTCCTGACACCGGGGAGCTGTTTTTT. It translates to CASSTRPDTGELFF.

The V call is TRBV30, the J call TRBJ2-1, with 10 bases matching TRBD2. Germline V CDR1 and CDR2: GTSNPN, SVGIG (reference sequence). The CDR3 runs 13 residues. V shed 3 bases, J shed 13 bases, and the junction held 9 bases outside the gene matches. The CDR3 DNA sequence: TGTGCCTGGAGGAGAACTAGCGGGGCGTCCCAGTTCTTC. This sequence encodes CAWRRTSGASQFF.

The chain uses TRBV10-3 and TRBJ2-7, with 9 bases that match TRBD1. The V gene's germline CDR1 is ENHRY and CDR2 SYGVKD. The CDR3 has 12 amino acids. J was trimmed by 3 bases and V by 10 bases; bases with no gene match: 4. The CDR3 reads CATSGQGYEQYF. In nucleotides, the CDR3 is TGTGCCACTTCGGGACAGGGCTACGAGCAGTACTTC.

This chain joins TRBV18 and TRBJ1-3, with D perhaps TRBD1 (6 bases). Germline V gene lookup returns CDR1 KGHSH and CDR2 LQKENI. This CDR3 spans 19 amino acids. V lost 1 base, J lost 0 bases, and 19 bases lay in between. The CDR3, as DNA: TGTGCCAGCTCACCACGCCAACCCCTCACAGGGAGCTCTGGAAACACCATATATTTT. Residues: CASSPRQPLTGSSGNTIYF.

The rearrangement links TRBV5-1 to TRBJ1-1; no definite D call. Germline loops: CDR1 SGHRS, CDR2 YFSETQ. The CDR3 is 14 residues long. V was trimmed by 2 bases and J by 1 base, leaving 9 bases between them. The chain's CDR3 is CASSLQSGNTEAFF. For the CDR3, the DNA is TGCGCCAGCAGCTTACAGTCCGGGAACACTGAAGCTTTCTTT.

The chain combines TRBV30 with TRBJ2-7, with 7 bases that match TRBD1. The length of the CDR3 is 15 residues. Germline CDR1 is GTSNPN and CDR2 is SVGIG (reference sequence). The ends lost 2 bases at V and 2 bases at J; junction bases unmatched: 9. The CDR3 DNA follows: TGTGCCTGGAGTCACAGGGGAATAAAGGCCTACGAGCAGTACTTC. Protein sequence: CAWSHRGIKAYEQYF.

Here the CDR3 reads CASSVGPWGDEQFF. The CDR3 nucleotides read TGTGCCAGCAGCGTAGGCCCCTGGGGCGATGAGCAGTTCTTC. The chain carries TRBV9 and TRBJ2-1; TRBD1 might be the D (5 bases). The CDR3 has 14 amino acids. V lost 0 bases, J lost 8 bases, and 12 bases lay in between. Germline assignment: CDR1 SGDLS and CDR2 YYNGEE.

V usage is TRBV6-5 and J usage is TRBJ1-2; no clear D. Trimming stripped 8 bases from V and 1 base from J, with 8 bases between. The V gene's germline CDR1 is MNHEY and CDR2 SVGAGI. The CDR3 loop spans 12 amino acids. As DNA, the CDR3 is TGTGCCAGCCTAACCAATAACTATGGCTACACCTTC. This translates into CASLTNNYGYTF.

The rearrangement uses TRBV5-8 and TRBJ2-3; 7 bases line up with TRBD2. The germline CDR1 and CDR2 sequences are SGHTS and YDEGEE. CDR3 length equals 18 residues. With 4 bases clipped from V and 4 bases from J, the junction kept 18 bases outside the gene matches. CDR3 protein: CASSPGQFLAAEADTQYF. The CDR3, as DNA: TGTGCCAGCAGCCCTGGGCAGTTCCTAGCGGCGGAAGCAGATACGCAGTATTTT.

CDR3 protein: CASTEGGTVNYGYTF. The CDR3 coding sequence is TGTGCCAGCACCGAAGGGGGGACAGTTAACTATGGCTACACCTTC. The V gene is TRBV9, the J gene TRBJ1-2; 7 bases fit TRBD1. The CDR3 length is 15 residues. Germline assignment: CDR1 SGDLS and CDR2 YYNGEE. Trimming cost V 6 bases and J 1 base; bases outside gene matches: 9.

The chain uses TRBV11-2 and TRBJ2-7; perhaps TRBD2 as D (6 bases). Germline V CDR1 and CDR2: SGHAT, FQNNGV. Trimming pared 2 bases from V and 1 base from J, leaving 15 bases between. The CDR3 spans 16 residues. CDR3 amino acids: CASSLTHGSSSYEQYF. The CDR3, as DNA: TGTGCCAGCAGCTTAACTCACGGGAGTTCGTCCTACGAGCAGTACTTC.

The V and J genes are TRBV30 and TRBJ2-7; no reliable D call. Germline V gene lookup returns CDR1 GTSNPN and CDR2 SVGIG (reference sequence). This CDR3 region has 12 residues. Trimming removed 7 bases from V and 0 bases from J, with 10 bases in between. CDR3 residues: CALTASSYEQYF. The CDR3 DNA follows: TGTGCCTTGACCGCTAGCTCCTACGAGCAGTACTTC.

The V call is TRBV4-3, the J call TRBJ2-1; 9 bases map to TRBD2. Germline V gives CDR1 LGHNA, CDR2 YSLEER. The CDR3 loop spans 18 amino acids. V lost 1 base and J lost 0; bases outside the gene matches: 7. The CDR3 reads CASSQAPTSGSSYNEQFF. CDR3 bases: TGCGCCAGCAGCCAAGCCCCGACTAGCGGAAGCTCCTACAATGAGCAGTTCTTC.

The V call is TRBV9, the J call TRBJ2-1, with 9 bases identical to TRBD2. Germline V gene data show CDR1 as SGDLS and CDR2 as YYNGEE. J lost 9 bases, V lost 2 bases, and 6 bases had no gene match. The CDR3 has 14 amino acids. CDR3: CASSVLAGGGEQFF. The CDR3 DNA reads TGTGCCAGCAGCGTTCTGGCGGGAGGGGGTGAGCAGTTCTTC.

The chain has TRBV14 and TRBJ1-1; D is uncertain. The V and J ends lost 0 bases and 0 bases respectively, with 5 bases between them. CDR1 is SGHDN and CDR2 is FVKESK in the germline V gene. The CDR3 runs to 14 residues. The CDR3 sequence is CASSQEYMNTEAFF. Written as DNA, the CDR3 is TGTGCCAGCAGCCAAGAATACATGAACACTGAAGCTTTCTTT.

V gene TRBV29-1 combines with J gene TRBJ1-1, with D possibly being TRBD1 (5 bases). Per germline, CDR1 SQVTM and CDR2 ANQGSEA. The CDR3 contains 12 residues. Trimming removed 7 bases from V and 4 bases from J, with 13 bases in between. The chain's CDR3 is CSASGGITEAFF. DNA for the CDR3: TGCAGCGCTAGCGGGGGGATCACTGAAGCTTTCTTT.